This T cell receptor beta chain came from a study of siplizumab effects on memory and regulatory T cells. The study's findings and limits: For siplizumab cultures, the suppressive function of their proliferating Tregs was not confirmed. Siplizumab produced a significant drop in alloreactive sequences attributable to unstimulated CD4+ memory cells. The alloresponse seemed to draw substantially on naive T cells, which appeared more diverse than memory cells.

Concerning this clone: The antigen remains undetermined.

Per individual sample, about 97,000 TCR templates were assayed. Libraries were prepared by immunoSEQ multiplex PCR; TCRdb keeps only in-frame clonotypes and omits some of them. The table lists about 100,000 clones, about nine tenths of them singletons. Sequencing was performed on non-Treg CD4+ T cells sorted from blood. The origin of this receptor is a human donor in good health.

The CDR3 DNA reads as TGTGCCAGCAGTCATCAAGCGGGGAACTACAATGAGCAGTTCTTC. Its translation: CASSHQAGNYNEQFF. This rearrangement joins TRBV27 to TRBJ2-1, with 7 nucleotides matching TRBD2. Looked up from germline, CDR1 is MNHEY and CDR2 is SMNVEV (reference sequence). V trimming: 5 bases; J trimming: 3 bases; junction bases outside the gene matches: 7. The CDR3 runs to 15 residues.